The T cell receptor beta chain described here comes from a study of T cell changes during pregnancy in multiple sclerosis. V was clipped by 1 base and J by 2 bases; unmatched bases: 8. There are 18 residues in the CDR3. Germline V gene sequence: CDR1 LNHDA, CDR2 SQIVND (reference sequence). The protocol was immunoSEQ multiplex PCR, while the TCRdb copy is restricted to in-frame clones and leaves out a portion. The repertoire holds approximately 21,000 clones, roughly nine tenths seen once, with 15% to 20% in the top ten. The chain has TRBV19 and TRBJ2-1, with 10 bases identical to TRBD2. The sequence was collected from a female donor in good health, enrolled as a control in a pregnancy study. The sequencing used CD8+ T cells from peripheral blood mononuclear cells, collected after pregnancy. DNA of the CDR3: TGTGCCAGTAGTATAGTTCTAGCGGGGGCCGGAACCTACAATGAGCAGTTCTTC. It yields the protein CASSIVLAGAGTYNEQFF.